The 11 T cell receptor beta chains reported below all come from one sample, sequenced in a study of blood T cells in healthy people across ages. A J-beta primer mix and a sample-barcoded 5' primer were used in a second PCR of about 7 to 11 cycles. TCRdb reanalysed the 5' RACE reads using MiXCR and keeps one entry per CDR3 protein. Among about 760,000 distinct CDR3 sequences listed, around a quarter were seen once. This sample was also put to use in a study of T cells of mothers and their children.

Sequenced input: blood. These TCRs come from a boy aged 5 to 17 in good health.

This clonotype showed up just a few times. V usage is TRBV20-1 and J usage is TRBJ2-1, with TRBD2 matching over 15 bases. This CDR3 comprises 17 residues. CDR1 is DFQATT and CDR2 is SNEGSKA in the germline V gene (reference sequence). V was pared by 5 bases and J by 0 bases, with 5 bases of the junction left unmatched. Here the CDR3 reads CSAGTSGRTSSYNEQFF. The CDR3 nucleotides read TGCAGTGCTGGGACTAGCGGGAGGACGAGCTCCTACAATGAGCAGTTCTTC.

V and J are TRBV4-2 and TRBJ2-7, with D perhaps matching TRBD2 (5 bases). The germline V and J ends were trimmed by 1 base and 0 bases, with 10 bases remaining between them. The length of the CDR3 is 15 residues. Germline lookup yields CDR1 LGHNA and CDR2 YNFKEQ. CDR3 DNA: TGTGCCAGCAGCCAAGGAGCGGCGAGCTCCTACGAGCAGTACTTC. Amino acids: CASSQGAASSYEQYF.

This sequence joins TRBV28 and TRBJ2-1, with 10 bases matching TRBD2. The CDR3 consists of 16 residues. Germline lookup yields CDR1 MDHEN and CDR2 SYDVKM. J lost 8 bases, V lost 6 bases, and 13 bases had no gene match. The CDR3 DNA reads TGTGCCAGCAGCCCCGAAAGCGGGAGGGCGGACGATGAGCAGTTCTTC. It specifies CASSPESGRADDEQFF.

The chain recombines TRBV5-1 with TRBJ2-7, with 9 positions matching TRBD1. The CDR3 length is 13 residues. Germline V gene data show CDR1 as SGHRS and CDR2 as YFSETQ. CDR3 coding DNA: TGCGCTAGGTGGACAGGGGTTATCTACGAGCAGTACTTC. It codes for CARWTGVIYEQYF.

This clonotype came up once. CDR3 loop: CASSLFLDLTDTQYF. As DNA, the CDR3 is TGTGCCAGCAGCTTATTTCTGGATCTCACAGATACGCAGTATTTT. This chain uses TRBV7-9 with TRBJ2-3; D uncertain. CDR1 and CDR2 from the germline V gene are SEHNR and FQNEAQ (reference sequence). The CDR3 spans 15 residues. V was pared by 2 bases and J by 2 bases, with 11 bases between.

This clonotype was observed a handful of times. V gene TRBV3-1 combines with J gene TRBJ1-4; D is uncertain. This CDR3 is 13 amino acids long. V gave up 0 bases and J gave up 6 bases, with 5 bases separating them. CDR1 and CDR2 from the germline V gene are LGHDT and YNNKEL (reference sequence). The CDR3 reads CASSQDQDEKLFF. The DNA of the CDR3 is TGTGCCAGCAGCCAAGATCAAGATGAAAAACTGTTTTTT.

J is TRBJ2-5 and V is TRBV5-1; tentatively, D is TRBD1 or TRBD2 (6 bases each). With the DNA end fitting TRBJ2-7 better, the J assignment may be wrong. Germline values: CDR1 SGHRS, CDR2 YFSETQ. The CDR3 is 14 amino acids. CDR3 protein: CASSLDQGRYEQYF. The CDR3 nucleotides read TGCGCCAGCAGCTTGGACCAGGGGAGGTACGAGCAGTACTTC.

CDR3 amino acids: CASSKRRAGQETQYF. DNA for the CDR3: TGTGCCAGCAGCAAACGGAGGGCAGGCCAAGAGACCCAGTACTTC. The chain combines TRBV21-1 with TRBJ2-5; TRBD2 is the table's D call, not checked against the DNA. TRBV21-1 represents a pseudogene. The length of the CDR3 is 15 residues.

In its sample, this clonotype was seen a few times. The chain combines TRBV20-1 with TRBJ2-5; 7 bases fit TRBD2. The CDR3 length is 12 residues. CDR1 and CDR2 from the germline V gene are DFQATT and SNEGSKA (reference sequence). J lost 3 bases, V lost 6 bases, and 4 bases had no gene match. CDR3 DNA sequence: TGCAGTGCCAAGCGGGAAGAAGAGACCCAGTACTTC. It translates to CSAKREEETQYF.

This clonotype has only a few counts. The chain has TRBV29-1 and TRBJ2-1; 8 positions agree with TRBD2. Looked up from germline, CDR1 is SQVTM and CDR2 is ANQGSEA. The CDR3 runs 13 residues. The V gene end was trimmed by 4 bases and the J gene end by 2 bases; junction bases not matched to a gene: 1. The DNA of the CDR3 is TGCAGCGTTGCGGGACTAGCCTACAATGAGCAGTTCTTC. Translated, it gives CSVAGLAYNEQFF.

The chain uses TRBV18 and TRBJ1-5; D gene unclear. Germline CDR1 KGHSH, CDR2 LQKENI. V shed 0 bases and J shed 10 bases, with 19 bases lying between them. There are 16 residues in the CDR3. CDR3 sequence reads: CASSPPDSPKTGPQHF. In DNA, the CDR3 is TGTGCCAGCTCACCACCTGATAGCCCAAAGACTGGCCCCCAGCATTTT.